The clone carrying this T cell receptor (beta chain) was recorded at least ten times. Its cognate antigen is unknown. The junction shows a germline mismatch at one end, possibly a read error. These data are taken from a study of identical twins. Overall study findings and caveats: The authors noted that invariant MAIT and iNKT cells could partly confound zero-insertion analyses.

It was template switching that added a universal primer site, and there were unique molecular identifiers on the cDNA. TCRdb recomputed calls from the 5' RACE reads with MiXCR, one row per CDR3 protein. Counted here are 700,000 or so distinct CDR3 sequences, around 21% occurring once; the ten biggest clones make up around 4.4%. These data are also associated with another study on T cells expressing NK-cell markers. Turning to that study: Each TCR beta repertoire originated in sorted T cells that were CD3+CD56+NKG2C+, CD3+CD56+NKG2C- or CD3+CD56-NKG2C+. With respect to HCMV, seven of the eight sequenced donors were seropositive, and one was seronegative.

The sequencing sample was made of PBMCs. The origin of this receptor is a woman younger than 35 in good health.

The DNA of the CDR3 is TGTGCCAGTAGTTCAGGCGGTTCTGGAAACACCATATATTTT. Its translation: CASSSGGSGNTIYF. The chain combines TRBV5-1 with TRBJ1-3; D is unclear. The germline gives CDR1 SGHRS, CDR2 YFSETQ. CDR3 size: 14 residues.